The clone carrying this T cell receptor beta chain was observed a few times. This specimen belongs to a study of chronic HIV infection and antiretroviral therapy. The length of the CDR3 is 18 residues. J was trimmed by 0 bases and V by 6 bases; bases with no gene match: 10. Germline CDR1 LGHNA, CDR2 YSLEER. TCRdb recomputed calls from the 5' RACE reads with MiXCR, one row per CDR3 protein. The sample records approximately 30,000 distinct CDR3 sequences, roughly 8.7% being singletons. The sequence was obtained from an adult who had HIV and had not received antiretroviral therapy, or was an uninfected healthy control (not recorded which). V is TRBV4-3 and J is TRBJ2-6, with TRBD1 matching 8 bases. Sequenced input: peripheral blood. For the CDR3, the DNA is TGCGCCAGCAGGCGGACAGGGACCCCCAGCTCTGGGGCCAACGTCCTGACTTTC. It codes for CASRRTGTPSSGANVLTF.